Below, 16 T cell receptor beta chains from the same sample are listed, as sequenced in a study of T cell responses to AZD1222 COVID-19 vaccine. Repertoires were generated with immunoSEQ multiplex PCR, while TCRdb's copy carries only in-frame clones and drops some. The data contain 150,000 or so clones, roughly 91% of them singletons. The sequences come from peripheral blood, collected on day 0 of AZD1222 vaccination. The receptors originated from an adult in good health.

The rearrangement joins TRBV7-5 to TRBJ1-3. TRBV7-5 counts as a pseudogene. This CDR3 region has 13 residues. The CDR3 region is CARTEPWGNTIYF. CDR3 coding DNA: TGTGCCAGAACTGAGCCTTGGGGAAACACCATATATTTT.

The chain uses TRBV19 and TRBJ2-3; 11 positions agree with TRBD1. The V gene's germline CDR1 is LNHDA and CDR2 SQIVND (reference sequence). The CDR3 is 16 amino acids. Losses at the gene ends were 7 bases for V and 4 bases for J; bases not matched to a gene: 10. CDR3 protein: CASTDRGQSDADTQYF. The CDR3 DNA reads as TGTGCCAGTACGGACAGGGGGCAATCGGACGCAGATACGCAGTATTTT. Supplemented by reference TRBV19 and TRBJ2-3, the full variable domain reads DGGITQSPKYLFRKEGQNVTLSCEQNLNHDAMYWYRQDPGQGLRLIYYSQIVNDFQKGDIAEGYSVSREKKESFPLTVTSAQKNPTAFYLCASTDRGQSDADTQYFGPGTRLTVL.

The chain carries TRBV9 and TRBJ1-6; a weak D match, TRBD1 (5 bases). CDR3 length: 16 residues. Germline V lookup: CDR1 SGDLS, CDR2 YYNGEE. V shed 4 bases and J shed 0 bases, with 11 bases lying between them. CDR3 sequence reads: CASSPRGSSYNSPLHF. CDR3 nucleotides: TGTGCCAGCAGCCCTCGGGGGAGCTCCTATAATTCACCCCTCCACTTT. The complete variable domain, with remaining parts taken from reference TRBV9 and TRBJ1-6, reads DSGVTQTPKHLITATGQRVTLRCSPRSGDLSVYWYQQSLDQGLQFLIQYYNGEERAKGNILERFSAQQFPDLHSELNLSSLELGDSALYFCASSPRGSSYNSPLHFGNGTRLTVT.

CDR3 DNA: TGTGCCTGCCCCAGTACCACTAACTATGGCTACACCTTC. It is translated as CACPSTTNYGYTF. This chain uses TRBV30 with TRBJ1-2; D gene ambiguous. Trimming shortened V by 6 bases and J by 0 bases, and 11 bases separated the two germline ends. Per germline, CDR1 GTSNPN and CDR2 SVGIG (reference sequence). The CDR3 totals 13 residues.

The CDR3 DNA reads as TGTGCCAGTAGTACCCCGCCGACAGGGCCACGCACAGATACGCAGTATTTT. Amino acid sequence: CASSTPPTGPRTDTQYF. V gene TRBV19 combines with J gene TRBJ2-3; 7 bases agree with TRBD1. Germline CDR1 is LNHDA and CDR2 is SQIVND (reference sequence). The CDR3 runs to 17 residues. V dropped 4 bases and J dropped 1; count of bases not matched to a gene: 11.

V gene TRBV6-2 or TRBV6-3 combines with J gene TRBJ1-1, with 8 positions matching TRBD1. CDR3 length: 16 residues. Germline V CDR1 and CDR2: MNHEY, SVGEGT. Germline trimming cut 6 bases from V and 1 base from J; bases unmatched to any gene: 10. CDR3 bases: TGTGCCAGCAGCCGGACAGGGCCGTGGGAGAACACTGAAGCTTTCTTT. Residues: CASSRTGPWENTEAFF.

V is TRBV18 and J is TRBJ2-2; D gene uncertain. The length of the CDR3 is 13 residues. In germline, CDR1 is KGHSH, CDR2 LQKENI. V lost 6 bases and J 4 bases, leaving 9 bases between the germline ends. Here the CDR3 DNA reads TGTGCCAGCTCCCCTCGGACCACCGGGGAGCTGTTTTTT. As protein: CASSPRTTGELFF.

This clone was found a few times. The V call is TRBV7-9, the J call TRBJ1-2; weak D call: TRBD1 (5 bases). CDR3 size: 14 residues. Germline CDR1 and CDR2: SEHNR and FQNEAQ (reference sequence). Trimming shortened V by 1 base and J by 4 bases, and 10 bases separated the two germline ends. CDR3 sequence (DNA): TGTGCCAGCAGCTTAGTAGGGACCCTCTATGGCTACACCTTC. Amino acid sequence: CASSLVGTLYGYTF.

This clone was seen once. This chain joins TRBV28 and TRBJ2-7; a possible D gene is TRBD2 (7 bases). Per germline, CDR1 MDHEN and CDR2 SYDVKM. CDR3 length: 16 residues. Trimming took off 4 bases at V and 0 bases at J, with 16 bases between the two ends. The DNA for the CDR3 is TGTGCCAGCAGTTCTGGGGGGCGGACTAGCTCCTACGAGCAGTACTTC. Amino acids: CASSSGGRTSSYEQYF.

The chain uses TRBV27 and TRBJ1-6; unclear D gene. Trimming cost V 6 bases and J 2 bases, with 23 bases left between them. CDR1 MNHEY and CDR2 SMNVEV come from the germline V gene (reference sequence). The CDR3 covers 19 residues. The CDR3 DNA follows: TGTGCCAGCAGAAGAGAGGTCGACTTCAGGCCTACCTATAATTCACCCCTCCACTTT. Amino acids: CASRREVDFRPTYNSPLHF.

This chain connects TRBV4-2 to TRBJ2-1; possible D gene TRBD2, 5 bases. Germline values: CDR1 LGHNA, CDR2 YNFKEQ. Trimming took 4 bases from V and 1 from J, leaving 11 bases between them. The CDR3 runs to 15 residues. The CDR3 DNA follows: TGTGCCAGCAGCCGGTCGGGGAAGTCCTACAATGAGCAGTTCTTC. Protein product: CASSRSGKSYNEQFF.

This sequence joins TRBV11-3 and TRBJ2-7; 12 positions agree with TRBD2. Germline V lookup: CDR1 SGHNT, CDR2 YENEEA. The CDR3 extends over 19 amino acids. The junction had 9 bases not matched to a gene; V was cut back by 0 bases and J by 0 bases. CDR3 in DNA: TGTGCCAGCAGCTTAGATCGGCTAGCGGGAGGGCCGGGCTCCTACGAGCAGTACTTC. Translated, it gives CASSLDRLAGGPGSYEQYF.

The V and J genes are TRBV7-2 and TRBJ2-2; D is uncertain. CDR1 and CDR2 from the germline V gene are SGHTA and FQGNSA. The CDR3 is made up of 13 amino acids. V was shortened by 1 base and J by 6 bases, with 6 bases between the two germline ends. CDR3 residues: CASSLVVAGELFF. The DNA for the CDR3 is TGTGCCAGCAGCTTAGTAGTCGCCGGGGAGCTGTTTTTT.

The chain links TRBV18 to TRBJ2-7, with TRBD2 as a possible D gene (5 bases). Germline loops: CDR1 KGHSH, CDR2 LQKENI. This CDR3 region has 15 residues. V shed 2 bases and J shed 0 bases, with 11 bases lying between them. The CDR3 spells CASSPGGLPSYEQYF. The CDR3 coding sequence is TGTGCCAGCTCACCAGGAGGCCTCCCCTCCTACGAGCAGTACTTC.

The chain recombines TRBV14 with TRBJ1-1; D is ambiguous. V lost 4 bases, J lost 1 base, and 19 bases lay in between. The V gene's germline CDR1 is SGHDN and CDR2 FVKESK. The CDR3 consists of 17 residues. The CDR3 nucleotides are TGTGCCAGCAGCCGCCTGGGGTCAGCAGACACGAACACTGAAGCTTTCTTT. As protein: CASSRLGSADTNTEAFF.

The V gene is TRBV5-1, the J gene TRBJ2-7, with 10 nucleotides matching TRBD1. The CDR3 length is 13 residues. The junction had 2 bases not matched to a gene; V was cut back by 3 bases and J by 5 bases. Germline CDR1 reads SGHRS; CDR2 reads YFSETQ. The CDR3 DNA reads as TGCGCCAGCAGCTCCGGGACAGGGGACGAGCAGTACTTC. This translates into CASSSGTGDEQYF.